The rows below give T cell receptor beta chains drawn from one sample of a study of blood T cell repertoires in COVID-19. Clones were sequenced by immunoSEQ multiplex PCR, and TCRdb holds only the in-frame ones, with some missing. The sample shows 250,000 to 300,000 clones, 80% to 90% of them seen only once. The sequenced sample consisted of peripheral blood. The source is a man in his thirties or forties with active or convalescent COVID-19. CDR3s include the opening cysteine and the closing phenylalanine or tryptophan. The order of the fields is clone size, V gene, J gene, D gene, CDR3 DNA, CDR3 protein. The D gene is left open where the match is weak. Only part of the rows carry a size: once, few, many, or a class if the clone is expanded.

.	TRBV29-1	TRBJ1-5	.	TGCAGCGCCGGCAGGGGCCTCAATCAGCCCCAGCATTTT	CSAGRGLNQPQHF
.	TRBV7-2	TRBJ2-3	TRBD2	TGTGCCAGCAGCTTAGGAGGGGTTGGCGGGGGAGTTCCAGATACGCAGTATTTT	CASSLGGVGGGVPDTQYF
.	TRBV19	TRBJ2-1	TRBD1	TGTGCCAGTAGTGTTACCGGGACAGGGGGTAATAATGAGCAGTTCTTC	CASSVTGTGGNNEQFF
.	TRBV6-6	TRBJ2-3	.	TGTGCCAGCAGTTACTCCGGTATTAGCACAGATACGCAGTATTTT	CASSYSGISTDTQYF
.	TRBV3-1/TRBV3-2	TRBJ1-6	TRBD1	TGTGCCAGCAGCCACCTACAGGGGGACACCTATAATTCACCCCTCCACTTT	CASSHLQGDTYNSPLHF
many	TRBV6-2/TRBV6-3	TRBJ1-3	TRBD1	TGTGCCAGCAGCACCGGGACAGCCTATTTCTCTGGAAACACCATATATTTT	CASSTGTAYFSGNTIYF
.	TRBV4-3	TRBJ1-1	.	TGCGCCAGCAGCCAGCAACCTAGGAACACTGAAGCTTTCTTT	CASSQQPRNTEAFF
.	TRBV14	TRBJ1-3	.	TGTGCCAGCAGACGAGACAGGAGCTCTGGAAACACCATATATTTT	CASRRDRSSGNTIYF
few	TRBV6-5	TRBJ1-1	.	TGTGCCAGCGACAGAGCAACTAACATGAACACTGAAGCTTTCTTT	CASDRATNMNTEAFF
.	TRBV5-1	TRBJ1-5	.	TGCGCCAGCAGGCCCGGGGGTGGAGATAGCAATCAGCCCCAGCATTTT	CASRPGGGDSNQPQHF
.	TRBV12-3/TRBV12-4	TRBJ2-5	.	.	CASSSSSIQTQYF
once	TRBV6-2/TRBV6-3	TRBJ2-1	TRBD2	TGTGCCAGCAGTTACCGACTAGCGGGGGGTCACAATGAGCAGTTCTTC	CASSYRLAGGHNEQFF
.	TRBV20-1	TRBJ2-7	TRBD2	TGCAGTGCTAGTTCCGGGGGGTTCTACGAGCAGTACTTC	CSASSGGFYEQYF
once	TRBV27	TRBJ1-6	TRBD1	TGTGCCAGCAGTTTCCGGACAGGGGAGGCTTCACCCCTCCACTTT	CASSFRTGEASPLHF
.	TRBV7-9	TRBJ2-7	.	TGTGCCAGCAGCGGCTCGGACAGATCCTACGAGCAGTACTTC	CASSGSDRSYEQYF
once	TRBV4-1	TRBJ1-1	.	TGCGCCAGCAGCCACCCGGGGGGGAGAGCTTTCTTT	CASSHPGGRAFF